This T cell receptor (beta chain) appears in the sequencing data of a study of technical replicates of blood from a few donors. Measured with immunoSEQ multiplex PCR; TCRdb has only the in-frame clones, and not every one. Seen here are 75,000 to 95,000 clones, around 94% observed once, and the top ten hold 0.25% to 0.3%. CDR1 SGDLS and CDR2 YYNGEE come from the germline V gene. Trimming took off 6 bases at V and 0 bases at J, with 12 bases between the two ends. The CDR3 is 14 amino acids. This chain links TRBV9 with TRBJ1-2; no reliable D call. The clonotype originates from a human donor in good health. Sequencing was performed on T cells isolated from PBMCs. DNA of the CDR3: TGTGCCAGCACAAGAGTGGGAGCTAACTATGGCTACACCTTC. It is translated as CASTRVGANYGYTF.